The rows below give T cell receptor beta chains drawn from one sample of a study of blood T cells in healthy people across ages. One entry per CDR3 protein, called by TCRdb with MiXCR from the 5' RACE reads. The sample yields hundreds of thousands of distinct CDR3 sequences, 25% to 30% seen once. The sample consisted of blood. These receptors were collected from a woman aged 80 or over in good health. The conserved cysteine and the conserved F or W are not part of the CDR3 here. The D gene is left open where the match is weak.

J gene	V gene	D gene	CDR3 protein
TRBJ2-7	TRBV6-2/TRBV6-3	-	ASSFYGSRGEQY
TRBJ2-6	TRBV19	-	ASSIGVSGANVLT
TRBJ1-2	TRBV3-1	TRBD1	ASSQGQGARYT
TRBJ2-3	TRBV7-9	-	AGSPLSGTQY
TRBJ2-4	TRBV20-1	-	SARDGRSGLNIQY
TRBJ2-2	TRBV6-5	TRBD1	ASRWTGGTGELF
TRBJ1-1	TRBV7-2	-	ASSSSKDRTVAEAF
TRBJ2-1	TRBV5-1	-	ASSLLGQFYNEQF
TRBJ1-4	TRBV7-9	-	ASSPQSGAARELF
TRBJ1-1	TRBV5-6	-	ASSLAPDTPEAF
TRBJ2-5	TRBV5-1	-	AIKTAKETQY
TRBJ2-5	TRBV30	TRBD1	ASDRGGETQY
TRBJ1-2	TRBV5-1	TRBD1	ASSLAQGTGYT
TRBJ2-7	TRBV6-2/TRBV6-3	TRBD2	ASSEGGGLSYEQY
TRBJ1-2	TRBV7-9	TRBD1	ASSRQGGQGYT
TRBJ1-5	TRBV3-1	TRBD1	ASSQDRRQNQPQH
TRBJ2-3	TRBV11-2	TRBD2	AISPSGGQDTQY
TRBJ1-6	TRBV20-1	-	SARDLVSSNSPLH
TRBJ1-1	TRBV20-1	-	SATRNTEAF
TRBJ1-4	TRBV6-1	TRBD1	ASSLKPGQGAQSTNEKLF
TRBJ2-1	TRBV24-1	TRBD1	ATRKNRGAEQF
TRBJ1-2	TRBV7-2	TRBD1	ASSPGTALNYGYT
TRBJ1-1	TRBV7-9	-	ASSSHTGEKKAF
TRBJ1-2	TRBV7-2	TRBD1	ASSETGISDYT
TRBJ1-1	TRBV6-5	TRBD1	ASSWDRGREAF
TRBJ1-2	TRBV5-4	-	ASSFSSAGADYGYT
TRBJ1-2	TRBV27	-	ASSFSGGSRGGYT
TRBJ2-3	TRBV28	TRBD2	ASSLLGTSGGAPDTQY
TRBJ1-1	TRBV5-1	-	ASSLATGVMNTEAF
TRBJ2-5	TRBV12-3/TRBV12-4	-	ASSLGLETAQY
TRBJ1-6	TRBV6-5	-	ASRLQSGNSPLH
TRBJ2-3	TRBV20-1	-	SAIRQTRTDTQY
TRBJ1-2	TRBV7-9	-	ASTFGPTGRQIPGYT
TRBJ1-5	TRBV30	-	AWSAGPGTNQPQH
-	TRBV20-1	TRBD2	SARELGLAYEQY
TRBJ1-5	TRBV25-1	-	ANSGGGAFQPQH
TRBJ2-1	TRBV24-1	-	ATGEQEQF
TRBJ2-7	TRBV7-9	TRBD2	ASSLSGTSGLSYEQY
TRBJ1-1	TRBV7-2	-	ASGEGGWNTEAF
TRBJ2-3	TRBV9	TRBD2	ASSVGLAGDTQY
TRBJ2-1	TRBV7-2	-	ASSLNWALDYNEQF
TRBJ1-2	TRBV4-2	-	ASSQDSTSFGYT
TRBJ1-5	TRBV20-1	TRBD1	SASGRGINQPQH
TRBJ1-6	TRBV7-2	-	ASSPRVGQPLH
-	TRBV6-6	TRBD1	ASSQPGQVNEQY
TRBJ2-1	TRBV4-1	TRBD2	ASSHSASGGVEQF
TRBJ1-4	TRBV4-1	-	ASSPYGLDEKLF
TRBJ1-6	TRBV7-2	-	ASGSSYNSPLH
TRBJ2-1	TRBV15	-	ATSRGRLGSEQF
TRBJ2-6	TRBV3-1	-	ASSRGDSQISGANVLT
TRBJ1-6	TRBV19	TRBD1	ASSSEGSGQGNSPLH
TRBJ1-4	TRBV5-1	-	ASSLARDYANEKLF
TRBJ2-6	TRBV3-1	-	ASSQSPLTNVLT
TRBJ1-2	TRBV6-2/TRBV6-3	TRBD1	ASSYAGTGNGHT